A selection of T cell receptor beta chains follows, all from one sample in a study of cytomegalovirus exposure and HLA in healthy donors. Libraries were prepared by immunoSEQ multiplex PCR; TCRdb keeps only in-frame clonotypes and omits some of them. This table holds under 200,000 clones, roughly an eighth found once. The specimen was PBMCs. These TCRs come from a man aged 50 to 60 in good health and CMV-seropositive. Both conserved end residues are part of each CDR3. A D gene is named only where the DNA matches it firmly. Clone size is given for some rows only: seen once, a few or many times, or a class if the clone is expanded.

D gene,J gene,V gene,clone size,CDR3 protein,CDR3 DNA
-,TRBJ2-5,TRBV2,few,CASSGGGGVETQYF,TGTGCCAGCAGTGGGGGCGGAGGGGTAGAGACCCAGTACTTC
-,TRBJ2-2,TRBV7-9,few,CASSQVRGTGELFF,TGTGCCAGCAGCCAGGTCCGGGGCACCGGGGAGCTGTTTTTT
-,TRBJ2-2,TRBV6-5,few,CASGNGVNTGEPFF,TGTGCCAGCGGTAATGGGGTGAACACCGGGGAGCCGTTTTTT
TRBD2,TRBJ2-2,TRBV5-4,-,CASNSGTSDGELFF,TGTGCCAGCAATTCCGGGACTAGCGACGGGGAGCTGTTTTTT
TRBD1,TRBJ2-7,TRBV2,few,CASRQGAYEQYF,TGTGCCAGCAGACAGGGGGCGTACGAGCAGTACTTC
TRBD1,TRBJ1-6,TRBV27,few,CASSLRPDRGQNSPLHF,TGTGCCAGCAGTTTACGGCCGGACAGGGGGCAAAATTCACCCCTCCACTTT
-,TRBJ2-3,TRBV30,-,CAWSPGSDTQYF,TGTGCCTGGAGTCCGGGATCAGATACGCAGTATTTT
TRBD1,TRBJ2-7,TRBV9,-,CASSVAWTGSEQYF,TGTGCCAGCAGCGTAGCTTGGACAGGGAGCGAGCAGTACTTC
-,TRBJ1-5,TRBV28,few,CASSYRDISNQPQHF,TGTGCCAGCAGTTACCGGGACATTAGCAATCAGCCCCAGCATTTT
TRBD1,TRBJ1-5,TRBV10-3,few,CAISARQGNQPQHF,TGTGCCATCAGTGCCCGACAGGGAAATCAGCCCCAGCATTTT
-,TRBJ1-5,TRBV6-1,few,CASTQGYRSLGTQHF,TGTGCCAGCACCCAGGGGTACAGGTCCTTGGGGACCCAGCATTTT
-,TRBJ2-5,TRBV2,few,CASSAYQETQYF,TGTGCCAGCAGTGCGTACCAAGAGACCCAGTACTTC
TRBD2,TRBJ2-5,TRBV5-4,few,CASSMAAGGPRETQYF,TGTGCCAGCAGCATGGCGGCGGGGGGGCCGAGGGAGACCCAGTACTTC
TRBD2,TRBJ2-6,TRBV6-4,-,CASSGEGPGANVLTF,TGTGCCAGCAGTGGGGAGGGACCTGGGGCCAACGTCCTGACTTTC
-,TRBJ2-5,TRBV11-3,-,CASSLGLGPETQYF,TGTGCCAGCAGCTTAGGGCTGGGGCCGGAGACCCAGTACTTC
-,TRBJ1-2,TRBV9,few,CASSPPGTHYGYTF,TGTGCCAGCAGTCCCCCCGGGACACACTATGGCTACACCTTC
-,TRBJ1-5,TRBV6-1,-,CASRDPLGEPQHF,TGTGCCAGCAGGGACCCATTGGGAGAGCCCCAGCATTTT
TRBD1,TRBJ1-1,TRBV4-2,-,CASSPGTGGNTEAFF,TGTGCCAGCAGCCCAGGGACAGGGGGGAACACTGAAGCTTTCTTT
-,TRBJ1-2,TRBV6-6,few,CASSPPDASGRVGYTF,TGTGCCAGCAGTCCGCCGGACGCCTCCGGCAGGGTCGGCTACACCTTC
TRBD1,TRBJ1-6,TRBV6-1,-,CASSEIQGSSYNSPLHF,TGTGCCAGCAGTGAAATACAGGGGAGCTCCTATAATTCACCCCTCCACTTT
-,TRBJ1-6,TRBV2,few,CASIWTEYNSPLHF,TGTGCCAGCATTTGGACAGAATATAATTCACCCCTCCACTTT
TRBD2,TRBJ2-5,TRBV11-2,-,CASSPLAGGRGTQYF,TGTGCCAGCAGCCCGCTAGCGGGGGGCCGTGGGACCCAGTACTTC
TRBD2,TRBJ2-5,TRBV7-6,-,CASSFASGGGGETQYF,TGTGCCAGCAGCTTCGCTAGCGGGGGGGGTGGAGAGACCCAGTACTTC
TRBD1,TRBJ1-1,TRBV13,few,CASSTTGGTEAFF,TGTGCCAGCAGCACCACAGGGGGCACTGAAGCTTTCTTT
-,TRBJ1-6,TRBV5-4,-,CASSSPRDTNNSPLHF,TGTGCCAGCAGCTCTCCACGGGATACCAACAATTCACCCCTCCACTTT
-,TRBJ2-5,TRBV5-4,few,CASSHRVSRETQYF,TGTGCCAGCAGCCACCGGGTCTCACGTGAGACCCAGTACTTC
TRBD1,TRBJ1-5,TRBV27,few,CASSRLSTGSNQPQHF,TGTGCCAGCAGCCGACTCTCGACAGGGAGCAATCAGCCCCAGCATTTT
-,TRBJ1-4,TRBV6-5,few,CASSYSSGSGEKLFF,TGTGCCAGCAGTTACTCATCAGGGTCGGGTGAAAAACTGTTTTTT
-,TRBJ2-5,TRBV4-3,few,CASSLEEGVQTQYF,TGCGCCAGCAGCCTCGAAGAGGGTGTACAGACCCAGTACTTC
-,TRBJ1-2,TRBV19,-,CASSRGYGYTF,TGTGCCAGTAGCCGGGGATATGGCTACACCTTC
-,TRBJ2-2,TRBV7-2,-,CASSPHKGAGELFF,TGTGCCAGCAGCCCCCACAAGGGGGCCGGGGAGCTGTTTTTT
-,TRBJ2-1,TRBV6-5,few,CASSYTYNEQFF,TGTGCCAGCAGTTATACCTACAATGAGCAGTTCTTC
TRBD1,TRBJ1-2,TRBV6-5,few,CASSYIGTGGGYTF,TGTGCCAGCAGTTACATTGGGACAGGGGGTGGCTACACCTTC
-,TRBJ2-7,TRBV19,-,CASSMGRSYNRDEQYF,TGTGCCAGTAGTATGGGTAGGTCCTACAACAGAGACGAGCAGTACTTC
-,TRBJ1-2,TRBV5-1,-,CASSAQGYGYTF,TGCGCCAGCAGCGCACAGGGATATGGCTACACCTTC
TRBD1,TRBJ2-7,TRBV4-2,-,CASSRDRGEYYEQYF,TGTGCCAGCAGCCGGGACAGGGGAGAGTATTACGAGCAGTACTTC
-,TRBJ1-2,TRBV9,few,CASSVVVNYGYTF,TGTGCCAGCAGCGTAGTCGTAAACTATGGCTACACCTTC
-,TRBJ1-1,TRBV7-2,-,CASSSQTQVNTEAFF,TGTGCCAGCAGCTCCCAGACCCAGGTTAACACTGAAGCTTTCTTT
-,TRBJ2-5,TRBV15,few,CATSKEGAGAYQETQYF,TGTGCCACCAGCAAAGAGGGGGCGGGGGCCTACCAAGAGACCCAGTACTTC
-,TRBJ2-3,TRBV28,-,CASQGWSSNQPQYF,TGTGCCAGCCAAGGATGGAGTAGCAATCAGCCCCAGTATTTT
TRBD2,TRBJ2-3,TRBV7-8,-,CASSLALAGVDTQYF,TGTGCCAGCAGCTTAGCCCTAGCGGGGGTGGATACGCAGTATTTT
TRBD1,TRBJ1-2,TRBV5-1,few,CASSKPGQATGYTF,TGCGCCAGCAGCAAACCGGGACAGGCAACGGGCTACACCTTC
TRBD2,TRBJ2-3,TRBV19,-,CASSRASRGDSDTQYF,TGTGCCAGTAGTAGGGCGTCGCGGGGGGACTCAGATACGCAGTATTTT
-,TRBJ1-2,TRBV5-4,-,CASSPPKGDRFNYGYTF,TGTGCCAGCAGCCCCCCCAAGGGAGACCGATTTAACTATGGCTACACCTTC
-,TRBJ2-5,TRBV28,few,CASSFTLAGSGEETQYF,TGTGCCAGCAGTTTTACCCTAGCTGGGTCGGGGGAAGAGACCCAGTACTTC
TRBD2,TRBJ2-5,TRBV5-1,-,CASNPDPGGETQYF,TGCGCCAGCAACCCGGATCCGGGAGGGGAGACCCAGTACTTC
TRBD1,TRBJ1-5,TRBV30,few,CAWSPIGQGGQPQHF,TGTGCCTGGAGTCCGATAGGACAGGGAGGTCAGCCCCAGCATTTT
-,TRBJ1-2,TRBV18,few,CASSPSSGGAGYGYTF,TGTGCCAGCTCACCATCCTCGGGGGGCGCAGGCTATGGCTACACCTTC
-,TRBJ1-1,TRBV10-2,few,CASSETGQNTEAFF,TGCGCCAGCAGCGAGACAGGACAGAACACTGAAGCTTTCTTT
-,TRBJ2-7,TRBV7-9,-,CASSWSGNEQYF,TGTGCCAGCAGCTGGAGCGGAAACGAGCAGTACTTC
-,TRBJ1-2,TRBV7-2,once,CASSLAWGGNYGYTF,TGTGCCAGCAGCTTAGCGTGGGGGGGGAACTATGGCTACACCTTC
-,TRBJ1-6,TRBV4-1,-,CASSEGPGMGNSPLHF,TGCGCCAGCAGCGAGGGTCCGGGGATGGGTAATTCACCCCTCCACTTT
-,TRBJ2-5,TRBV6-5,once,CASSRSTGFLQTQYF,TGTGCCAGCAGCCGATCCACAGGGTTCTTGCAGACCCAGTACTTC
TRBD1,TRBJ1-4,TRBV9,few,CASSVGQGGEKLFF,TGTGCCAGCAGCGTAGGACAGGGGGGGGAAAAACTGTTTTTT
-,TRBJ1-6,TRBV5-1,-,CASSRTVGGSPLHF,TGCGCCAGCAGCCGGACTGTAGGGGGTTCACCCCTCCACTTT
-,TRBJ2-7,TRBV25-1,once,CASGPNQYEQYF,TGTGCCAGCGGTCCAAACCAGTACGAGCAGTACTTC
-,TRBJ1-2,TRBV30,few,CAWSVREGWYGYTF,TGTGCCTGGAGTGTACGCGAGGGTTGGTATGGCTACACCTTC
TRBD1,TRBJ1-1,TRBV11-3,-,CASSFRIRDRNMNTEAFF,TGTGCCAGCAGCTTCCGAATCAGGGACAGGAACATGAACACTGAAGCTTTCTTT
-,TRBJ1-2,TRBV14,-,CASSQENSPNYGYTF,TGTGCCAGCAGCCAAGAAAACAGCCCAAACTATGGCTACACCTTC